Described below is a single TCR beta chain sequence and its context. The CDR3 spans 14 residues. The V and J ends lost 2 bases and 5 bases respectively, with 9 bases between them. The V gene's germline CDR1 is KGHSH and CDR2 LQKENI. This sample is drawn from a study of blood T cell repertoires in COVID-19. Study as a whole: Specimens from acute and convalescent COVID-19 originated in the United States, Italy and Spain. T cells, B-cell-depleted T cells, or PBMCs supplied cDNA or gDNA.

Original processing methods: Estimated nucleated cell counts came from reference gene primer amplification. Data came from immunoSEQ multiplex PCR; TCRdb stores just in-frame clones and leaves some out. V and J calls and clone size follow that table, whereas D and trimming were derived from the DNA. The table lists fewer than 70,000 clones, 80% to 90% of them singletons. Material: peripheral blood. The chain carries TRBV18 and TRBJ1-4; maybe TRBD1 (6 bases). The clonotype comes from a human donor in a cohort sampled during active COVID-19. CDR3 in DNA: TGTGCCAGCTCACCAACAGGGCGAAATGAAAAACTGTTTTTT. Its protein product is CASSPTGRNEKLFF.